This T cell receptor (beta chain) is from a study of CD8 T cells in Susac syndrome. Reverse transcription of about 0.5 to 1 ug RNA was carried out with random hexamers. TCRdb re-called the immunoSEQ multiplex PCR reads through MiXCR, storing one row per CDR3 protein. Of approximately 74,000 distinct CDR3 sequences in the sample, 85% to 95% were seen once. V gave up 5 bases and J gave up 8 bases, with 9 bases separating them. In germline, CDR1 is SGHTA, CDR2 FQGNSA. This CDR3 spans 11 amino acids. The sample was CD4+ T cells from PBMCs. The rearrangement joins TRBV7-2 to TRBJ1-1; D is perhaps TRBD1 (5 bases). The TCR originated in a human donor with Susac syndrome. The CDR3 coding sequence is TGTGCCAGCAGCCTCAGGACAGAAGCTTTCTTT. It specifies CASSLRTEAFF.